This is a list of T cell receptor beta chains from one sample in a study of blood T cells in healthy people across ages. Via MiXCR, TCRdb re-called the 5' RACE reads, giving one row per CDR3 protein. The sample carries approximately 690,000 distinct CDR3 sequences, 40% to 45% recorded once. The source material was blood. These receptor sequences come from a man older than 75 in good health. Both conserved end residues are trimmed from each CDR3.

J	V	CDR3
TRBJ2-6	TRBV7-2	ASSLQGTGANVLT
TRBJ1-5	TRBV7-9	ASSLNEGVDGNQPQH
TRBJ2-6	TRBV14	ASSHSRTTLSSGANVLT
TRBJ2-7	TRBV7-9	ASSRGSLSYEQY
TRBJ2-7	TRBV5-1	ASSPQFGEGEQY
TRBJ2-1	TRBV9	ASSASGGASNEQF
NA	TRBV12-3/TRBV12-4	ASSPSGRASGEQY
TRBJ1-6	TRBV20-1	SARGHSDSGYNSPLH
TRBJ1-2	TRBV5-6	ASSTVGVYGYT
TRBJ1-4	TRBV7-2	ASSLRTSEKLF
TRBJ1-4	TRBV21-1	ASGKGDGTGELPNEKLF
TRBJ1-4	TRBV18	ASSPGAGREGEKLF
TRBJ2-3	TRBV7-8	ASSSPGQYVDTQY
TRBJ1-5	TRBV2	ASIGQLNQPQH
TRBJ2-7	TRBV2	AIQGGRQSSYEQY
TRBJ2-1	TRBV25-1	ASSETGAWVDEQF
TRBJ1-5	TRBV4-1	ASSQGTGFDQPQH
TRBJ1-5	TRBV20-1	SAQAGAGSNQPQH
TRBJ2-1	TRBV7-9	ASLAASSYNEQF
NA	TRBV24-1	ATVGRDRAYEQY
TRBJ1-2	TRBV4-3	ASSHRTGGYGYT
TRBJ2-7	TRBV18	ASSLPTGTSGRYEQY
TRBJ2-5	TRBV27	ASSSGLGEAQY
TRBJ1-2	TRBV29-1	SVRTGSSGYT
TRBJ1-4	TRBV10-1	ASSESGQGARKLF
TRBJ1-6	TRBV4-3	ASSHETGDSPLH
TRBJ1-6	TRBV20-1	SARGTGTGSYNSPLH
TRBJ2-5	TRBV20-1	SAPPLNQETQY